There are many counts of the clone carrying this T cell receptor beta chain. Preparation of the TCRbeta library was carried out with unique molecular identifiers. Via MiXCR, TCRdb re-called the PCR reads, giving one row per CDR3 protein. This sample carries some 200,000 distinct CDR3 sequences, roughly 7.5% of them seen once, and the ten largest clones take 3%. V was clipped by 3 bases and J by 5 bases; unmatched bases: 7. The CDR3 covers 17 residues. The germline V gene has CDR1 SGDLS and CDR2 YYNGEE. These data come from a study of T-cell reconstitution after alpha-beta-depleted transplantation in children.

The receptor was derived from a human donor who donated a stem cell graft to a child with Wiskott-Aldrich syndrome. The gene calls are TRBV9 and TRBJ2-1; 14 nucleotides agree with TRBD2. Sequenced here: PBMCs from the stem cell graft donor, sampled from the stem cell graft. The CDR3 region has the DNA TGTGCCAGCAGCGAGGGACTAGCGGGAGATTTCGACAATGAGCAGTTCTTC. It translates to CASSEGLAGDFDNEQFF. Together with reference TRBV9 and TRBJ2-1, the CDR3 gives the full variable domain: DSGVTQTPKHLITATGQRVTLRCSPRSGDLSVYWYQQSLDQGLQFLIQYYNGEERAKGNILERFSAQQFPDLHSELNLSSLELGDSALYFCASSEGLAGDFDNEQFFGPGTRLTVL.